Sequencing of this TCR beta chain was carried out in a study of monozygotic twins with inflammatory bowel disease. Overall study results and limits: Twin concordance left repertoire similarity unchanged, with limited power a possible explanation for this lack of difference. By inverse Simpson index, TCRbeta diversity was lower in IBD patients than in healthy co-twins. Patient repertoires may have gained variability from differing immunosuppressive treatments.

No DNA is given; TCRdb re-called the 5' RACE reads and lists each CDR3 protein once. This sample lists roughly 100,000 distinct CDR3 sequences; its ten largest clones have 1.9%. The CDR3 loop spans 16 amino acids. Comments on this clonotype: Its antigen remains unknown.

V and J are TRBV12-3 or TRBV12-4 and TRBJ2-1; without DNA, the TCRdb call of TRBD1 cannot be checked. This TCR derives from a human donor with ulcerative colitis or Crohn's disease, or a healthy co-twin of an affected twin (not recorded which). Sample: blood. The chain's CDR3 is CASSPRQGLSYNEQFF.